The 10 T cell receptor beta chains below come from one sample, sequenced in a study of preoperative IRX-2 immunotherapy in early breast cancer. Assay: immunoSEQ multiplex PCR; the TCRdb copy retains only in-frame clones and omits some. The sample contains roughly 24,000 clones, about 95% of which appear only once. Treatment here: preoperative locoregional IRX-2 cytokine immunotherapy. The specimen was tumor tissue, collected after IRX-2 immunotherapy. The source is a human donor with breast cancer.

The chain couples TRBV7-8 to TRBJ2-5, with TRBD2 identical over 14 bases. This CDR3 spans 17 amino acids. The V segment lost 1 base and the J segment 4 bases; nucleotides outside the gene matches: 5. Germline-derived CDR1 and CDR2 are SGHVS and FQNEAQ. The chain's CDR3 is CASSLGPGTSGGETQYF. The CDR3 nucleotides read TGTGCCAGCAGCTTAGGGCCCGGGACTAGCGGGGGAGAGACCCAGTACTTC. Using reference TRBV7-8 and TRBJ2-5 for the parts outside the CDR3, the full variable domain is GAGVSQSPRYKVAKRGQDVALRCDPISGHVSLFWYQQALGQGPEFLTYFQNEAQLDKSGLPSDRFFAERPEGSVSTLKIQRTQQEDSAVYLCASSLGPGTSGGETQYFGPGTRLLVL.

The chain couples TRBV28 to TRBJ2-4; 8 nucleotides align to TRBD2. From germline, CDR1 is MDHEN and CDR2 SYDVKM. The V gene end was trimmed by 2 bases and the J gene end by 6 bases; junction bases not matched to a gene: 3. The CDR3 spans 14 residues. CDR3 amino acids: CASSLPGRVNIQYF. The CDR3 DNA is TGTGCCAGCAGTTTACCCGGGAGGGTAAACATTCAGTACTTC.

The chain joins TRBV27 to TRBJ2-3; 10 nucleotides line up with TRBD1. The CDR3 covers 17 residues. Germline V lookup: CDR1 MNHEY, CDR2 SMNVEV (reference sequence). V shed 6 bases and J 4 bases; nucleotides not matched to a gene: 13. CDR3 bases: TGTGCCAGCAGCCGAATGGTCGGGACAGGGGAACCAGATACGCAGTATTTT. Translation: CASSRMVGTGEPDTQYF.

This chain uses TRBV6-6 with TRBJ2-3, with D perhaps matching TRBD2 (5 bases). This CDR3 contains 14 residues. Germline V CDR1 and CDR2: MNHNY, SVGAGI (reference sequence). The V and J ends lost 8 bases and 2 bases respectively, with 14 bases between them. The CDR3 sequence is CASCKSRDTDTQYF. As DNA, the CDR3 is TGTGCCAGCTGCAAGTCCCGGGACACAGATACGCAGTATTTT.

This chain joins TRBV9 and TRBJ1-5; TRBD1 matches 7 bases. V gave up 0 bases and J gave up 7 bases; unmatched junction bases: 7. The CDR3 length is 15 residues. The germline V gene has CDR1 SGDLS and CDR2 YYNGEE. CDR3 loop: CASSVDKGASQPQHF. The CDR3 DNA is TGTGCCAGCAGCGTAGATAAGGGGGCAAGCCAGCCCCAGCATTTT.

This sequence joins TRBV28 and TRBJ1-2, with unresolved D. The V end lost 7 bases, the J end lost 1 base, and 7 bases lay between the germline ends. The CDR3 length is 12 residues. Germline values: CDR1 MDHEN, CDR2 SYDVKM. CDR3 amino acids: CASTGLNYGYTF. The CDR3 coding sequence is TGTGCCAGCACCGGCCTTAACTATGGCTACACCTTC.

The V call is TRBV4-1, the J call TRBJ1-5; D ambiguous. The length of the CDR3 is 13 residues. Trimming removed 1 base at V and 5 bases at J, with 6 bases between. Germline assignment: CDR1 MGHRA and CDR2 YSYEKL. The CDR3 nucleotides are TGCGCCAGCAGCCAAGCGCGGGATCAGCCCCAGCATTTT. This sequence encodes CASSQARDQPQHF.

The chain employs TRBV7-3 and TRBJ2-2; perhaps TRBD1 as D (6 bases). This CDR3 comprises 18 residues. The V gene's germline CDR1 is SGHTA and CDR2 FQGTGA. V was clipped by 0 bases and J by 0 bases, with 14 bases between them. This CDR3 reads CASSLTYPGHPNTGELFF. Here the CDR3 DNA reads TGTGCCAGCAGCTTAACATACCCGGGACATCCGAACACCGGGGAGCTGTTTTTT.

V is TRBV6-5 and J is TRBJ1-5; no firm D call. Germline CDR1 is MNHEY and CDR2 is SVGAGI. This CDR3 is 15 amino acids long. V was trimmed by 4 bases and J by 0 bases, leaving 10 bases between them. CDR3 protein: CASSLRGFSNQPQHF. The CDR3 nucleotides read TGTGCCAGCAGTTTACGTGGGTTTAGCAATCAGCCCCAGCATTTT.

The chain employs TRBV29-1 and TRBJ1-1; perhaps TRBD1 as D (6 bases). Trimming took 0 bases from V and 5 from J, leaving 16 bases between them. Germline V lookup: CDR1 SQVTM, CDR2 ANQGSEA. CDR3 length equals 15 residues. The CDR3 reads CSVEEGWGARTEAFF. In DNA form, the CDR3 reads TGCAGCGTTGAAGAAGGGTGGGGGGCTCGGACTGAAGCTTTCTTT.